The following is a TCR beta chain sequence with its context. The antigen remains undetermined. Read sequence stops 3 residues before the CDR3 end, and the germline J gene provides the missing end. This specimen comes from a study of Tregs in tolerant kidney transplant recipients. Produced via immunoSEQ multiplex PCR; TCRdb's table is partial and in-frame only. Its table lists some 15,000 clones. Study-wide findings and caveats: Tolerant patients' donor-specific Tregs expanded beyond overall Tregs, suggesting antigen-driven growth. Findings come from small patient numbers and require larger validation.

Recipients received nonmyeloablative bone marrow transplants from related graft donors, with transient mixed chimerism. Unstimulated Tregs (CD4+CD25+CD127-) and CD4+CD25- non-Tregs were sorted from PBMCs. This CDR3 has 11 amino acids. V was cut by 6 bases and J by 3 bases, with 3 bases left in between. Germline V CDR1 and CDR2: SGHTA, FQGNSA. The J gene is TRBJ2-1, the V gene TRBV7-2; D call uncertain. Sequences were derived from CD8+ T cells from blood (PBMCs), sampled 6 months after the transplant. This receptor was identified in a human patient who received a combined kidney and bone marrow transplant. These T cells may partly come from the graft donor. CDR3 sequence reads: CASRLYNEQFF. The sequenced CDR3 bases are TGTGCCAGCAGACTCTACAATGAG.